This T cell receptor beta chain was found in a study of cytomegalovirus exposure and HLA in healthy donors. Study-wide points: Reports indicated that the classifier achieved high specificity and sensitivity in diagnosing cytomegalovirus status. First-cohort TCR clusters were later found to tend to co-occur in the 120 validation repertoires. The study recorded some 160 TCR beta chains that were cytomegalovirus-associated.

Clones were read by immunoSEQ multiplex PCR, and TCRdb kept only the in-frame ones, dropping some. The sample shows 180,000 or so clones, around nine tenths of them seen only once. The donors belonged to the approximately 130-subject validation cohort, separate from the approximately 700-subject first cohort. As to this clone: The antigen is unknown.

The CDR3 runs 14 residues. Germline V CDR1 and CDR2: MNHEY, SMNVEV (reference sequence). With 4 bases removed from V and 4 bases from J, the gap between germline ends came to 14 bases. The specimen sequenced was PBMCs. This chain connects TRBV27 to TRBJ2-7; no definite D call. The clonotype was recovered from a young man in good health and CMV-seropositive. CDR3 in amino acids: CASSSSPRGYEQYF. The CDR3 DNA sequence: TGTGCCAGCAGTTCCAGTCCAAGAGGATACGAGCAGTACTTC.